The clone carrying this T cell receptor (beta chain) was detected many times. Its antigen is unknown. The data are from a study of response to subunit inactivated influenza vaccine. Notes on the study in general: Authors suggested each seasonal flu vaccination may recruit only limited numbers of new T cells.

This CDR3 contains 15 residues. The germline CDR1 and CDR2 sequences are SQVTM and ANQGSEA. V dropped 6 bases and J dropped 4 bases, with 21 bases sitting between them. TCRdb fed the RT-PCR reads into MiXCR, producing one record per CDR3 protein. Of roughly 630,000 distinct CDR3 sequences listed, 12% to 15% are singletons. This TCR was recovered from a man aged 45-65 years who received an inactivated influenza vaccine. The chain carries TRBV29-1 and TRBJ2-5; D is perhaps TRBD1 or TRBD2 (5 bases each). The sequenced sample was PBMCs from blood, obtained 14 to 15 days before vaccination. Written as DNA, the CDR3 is TGCAGCGTGGGGGAAGGGTACATTGCGGGAGAGACCCAGTACTTC. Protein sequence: CSVGEGYIAGETQYF.